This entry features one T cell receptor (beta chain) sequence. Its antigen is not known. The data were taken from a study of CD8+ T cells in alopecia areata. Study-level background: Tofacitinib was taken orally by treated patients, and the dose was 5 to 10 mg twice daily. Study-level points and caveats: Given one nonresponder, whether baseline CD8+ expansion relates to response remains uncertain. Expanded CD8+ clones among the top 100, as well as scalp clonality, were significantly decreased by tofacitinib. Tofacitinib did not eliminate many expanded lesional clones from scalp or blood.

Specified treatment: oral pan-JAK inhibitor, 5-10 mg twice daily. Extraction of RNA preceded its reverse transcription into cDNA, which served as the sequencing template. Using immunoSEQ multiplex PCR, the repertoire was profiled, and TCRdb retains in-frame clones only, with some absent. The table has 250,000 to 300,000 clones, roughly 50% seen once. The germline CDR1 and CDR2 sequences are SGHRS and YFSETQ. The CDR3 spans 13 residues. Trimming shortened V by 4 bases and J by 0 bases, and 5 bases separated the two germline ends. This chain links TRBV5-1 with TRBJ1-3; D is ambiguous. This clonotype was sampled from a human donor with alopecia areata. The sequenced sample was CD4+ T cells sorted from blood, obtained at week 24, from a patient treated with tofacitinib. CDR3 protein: CASSTSSGNTIYF. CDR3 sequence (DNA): TGCGCCAGCAGCACGAGCTCTGGAAACACCATATATTTT.